A selection of T cell receptor beta chains follows, all from one sample in a study of cytomegalovirus exposure and HLA in healthy donors. The protocol was immunoSEQ multiplex PCR, while the TCRdb copy is restricted to in-frame clones and leaves out a portion. The data contain approximately 170,000 clones, approximately 72% of them singletons. Sequenced: PBMCs. These receptors were obtained from a man aged 45-65 years in good health and CMV-seronegative. The CDR3 runs from the conserved cysteine through the conserved F or W. D genes are given only for firm matches. Expanded clones get a size class; other rows say once, few or many, or leave the size out.

clone size: .; V gene: TRBV2; D gene: TRBD2; J gene: TRBJ2-3; CDR3 protein: CAGGLAGGYTDTQYF; CDR3 DNA: TGTGCCGGCGGACTAGCGGGGGGTTATACAGATACGCAGTATTTT
clone size: .; V gene: TRBV5-6; D gene: TRBD2; J gene: TRBJ2-2; CDR3 protein: CASRLSGGVTGELFF; CDR3 DNA: TGTGCCAGCAGACTTAGCGGGGGGGTTACCGGGGAGCTGTTTTTT
clone size: once; V gene: TRBV7-8; D gene: .; J gene: TRBJ1-6; CDR3 protein: CASSLASTGSVSYNSPLHF; CDR3 DNA: TGTGCCAGCAGCTTAGCGTCGACAGGATCTGTCTCCTATAATTCACCCCTCCACTTT
clone size: once; V gene: TRBV21-1; D gene: .; J gene: TRBJ1-1; CDR3 protein: CASSSRHRQRAFF; CDR3 DNA: TGTGCCAGCAGCTCCCGGCACAGGCAGAGGGCTTTCTTT
clone size: .; V gene: TRBV5-1; D gene: TRBD1; J gene: TRBJ2-2; CDR3 protein: CASSDRGNTGELFF; CDR3 DNA: TGCGCCAGCAGCGACAGGGGGAACACCGGGGAGCTGTTTTTT
clone size: .; V gene: TRBV5-4; D gene: TRBD1; J gene: TRBJ2-7; CDR3 protein: CASSKGGDRGEQYF; CDR3 DNA: TGTGCCAGCAGCAAGGGCGGGGACAGGGGCGAGCAGTACTTC
clone size: few; V gene: TRBV10-2; D gene: TRBD1; J gene: TRBJ2-7; CDR3 protein: CASWGQGYEQYF; CDR3 DNA: TGCGCCAGCTGGGGACAGGGCTACGAGCAGTACTTC
clone size: few; V gene: TRBV2; D gene: .; J gene: TRBJ1-2; CDR3 protein: CASSLYTGSNYGYTF; CDR3 DNA: TGTGCCAGCAGCCTATATACAGGGTCGAACTATGGCTACACCTTC
clone size: .; V gene: TRBV7-9; D gene: TRBD2; J gene: TRBJ2-7; CDR3 protein: CASSLSKAGGEQYF; CDR3 DNA: TGTGCCAGCAGCTTATCAAAGGCGGGGGGCGAGCAGTACTTC
clone size: .; V gene: TRBV27; D gene: TRBD1; J gene: TRBJ2-2; CDR3 protein: CASSRSTGGNTGELFF; CDR3 DNA: TGTGCCAGCAGCCGGTCGACAGGGGGGAACACCGGGGAGCTGTTTTTT
clone size: .; V gene: TRBV28; D gene: .; J gene: TRBJ2-5; CDR3 protein: CASSYRDKETQYF; CDR3 DNA: TGTGCCAGCAGCTACCGGGACAAAGAGACCCAGTACTTC
clone size: .; V gene: TRBV5-1; D gene: TRBD1; J gene: TRBJ2-2; CDR3 protein: CASSLRDRVNTGELFF; CDR3 DNA: TGCGCCAGCAGCTTGAGGGACAGGGTCAACACCGGGGAGCTGTTTTTT
clone size: .; V gene: TRBV12-5; D gene: TRBD1; J gene: TRBJ2-3; CDR3 protein: CASGLVTSGQRESTDTQYF; CDR3 DNA: TGTGCTAGTGGTTTGGTAACTTCGGGACAGAGGGAGAGCACAGATACGCAGTATTTT
clone size: .; V gene: TRBV19; D gene: TRBD1; J gene: TRBJ1-5; CDR3 protein: CASSSGGHQPQHF; CDR3 DNA: TGTGCCAGTAGTTCAGGGGGGCATCAGCCCCAGCATTTT
clone size: few; V gene: TRBV5-4; D gene: TRBD2; J gene: TRBJ2-1; CDR3 protein: CASTLRLAGVYNEQFF; CDR3 DNA: TGTGCCAGCACCCTTCGACTAGCGGGGGTTTACAATGAGCAGTTCTTC
clone size: .; V gene: TRBV5-6; D gene: TRBD1; J gene: TRBJ1-2; CDR3 protein: CASSRNRGTNYGYTF; CDR3 DNA: TGTGCCAGCAGCCGGAACAGGGGGACGAACTATGGCTACACCTTC
clone size: .; V gene: TRBV27; D gene: .; J gene: TRBJ1-1; CDR3 protein: CASNARPSTEAFF; CDR3 DNA: TGTGCCAGCAATGCGAGGCCCAGCACTGAAGCTTTCTTT
clone size: .; V gene: TRBV6-1; D gene: .; J gene: TRBJ1-1; CDR3 protein: CASRGSHRGTEAFF; CDR3 DNA: TGTGCCAGCAGGGGAAGTCATCGGGGCACTGAAGCTTTCTTT